This T cell receptor beta chain was sequenced for a study of T cell responses to AZD1222 COVID-19 vaccine. Background on the study: Pooled in the analysis were second doses at about 4 or about 12 weeks.

Germline CDR1 reads MNHEY; CDR2 reads SVGAGI. Trimming took off 6 bases at V and 3 bases at J, with 6 bases between the two ends. The CDR3 covers 12 residues. Comment on this clone: Its antigen is not identified.

TCRdb's table, derived via immunoSEQ multiplex PCR, lists solely in-frame clones and lacks some. The sample yields 130,000 or so clones, approximately 94% seen once. Study outcomes and limitations: Along spike, vaccine-associated CD4 TCRs were found throughout, with dominance at 160-218 and 743-854. Among AZD1222 vaccinees, only five or six were seropositive at baseline.

This chain uses TRBV6-5 with TRBJ2-1; D uncertain. The sequencing here drew on peripheral blood, taken on day 0 of AZD1222 vaccination. This TCR came from an adult in good health. This CDR3 is CASRGFYNEQFF. The CDR3 DNA follows: TGTGCCAGCAGAGGTTTCTACAATGAGCAGTTCTTC.